The 9 T cell receptor beta chains reported below all come from one sample, sequenced in a study of T-cell reconstitution after alpha-beta-depleted transplantation in children. The TCRbeta library was prepared with unique molecular identifiers. From the PCR reads, TCRdb called clonotypes with MiXCR, one entry per CDR3 protein. This sample has approximately 250,000 distinct CDR3 sequences; 25% occur once, and the top ten carry around 2.5%. Sequencing was performed on PBMCs, taken before TCRalphabeta/CD19-depleted stem cell transplant. Receptor source: a girl aged 2 to 10 with Fanconi anemia, due to receive a stem cell transplant.

This clonotype was counted between two and nine times. The chain couples TRBV27 to TRBJ2-3, with a possible D match to TRBD2 (5 bases). Germline V gives CDR1 MNHEY, CDR2 SMNVEV (reference sequence). V was shortened by 2 bases and J by 0 bases, with 24 bases between the two germline ends. The CDR3 has 20 residues. In DNA form, the CDR3 reads TGTGCCAGCAGTTTAAAGTTACGAAGGACGGACTCTACTAGCACAGATACGCAGTATTTT. Translation: CASSLKLRRTDSTSTDTQYF.

This chain's CDR3 is CSVRTVNEQFF. The DNA for the CDR3 is TGCAGTGTCCGGACAGTTAATGAGCAGTTCTTC. The V call is TRBV20-1, the J call TRBJ2-1, with D tentatively TRBD1 (6 bases). The CDR3 sequence is 11 residues long. Germline V CDR1 and CDR2: DFQATT, SNEGSKA (reference sequence). V lost 7 bases and J lost 7, with 11 bases in between.

The sample holds many counts of this clonotype. The chain has TRBV18 and TRBJ2-7; D unclear. There are 17 residues in the CDR3. Between the trimmed V and J ends, which lost 3 bases and 5 bases, there was a span of 23 bases. In germline, CDR1 is KGHSH, CDR2 LQKENI. The CDR3 DNA follows: TGTGCCAGCTCACCTCGTATGGGCCCGCTTAGGCAAGACGAGCAGTACTTC. Amino acid sequence: CASSPRMGPLRQDEQYF.

This clonotype was counted ten times or more. V gene TRBV15 combines with J gene TRBJ2-7, with D tentatively TRBD1 (6 bases). CDR1 and CDR2 from the germline V gene are LNHNV and YYDKDF (reference sequence). V was shortened by 0 bases and J by 5 bases, with 17 bases between the two germline ends. This CDR3 has 16 amino acids. The DNA for the CDR3 is TGTGCCACCAGCAGAGACGCGAACAGGGCCTGGGACGAGCAGTACTTC. This encodes CATSRDANRAWDEQYF. Combining the CDR3 with reference TRBV15 and TRBJ2-7 gives the whole variable domain DAMVIQNPRYQVTQFGKPVTLSCSQTLNHNVMYWYQQKSSQAPKLLFHYYDKDFNNEADTPDNFQSRRPNTSFCFLDIRSPGLGDTAMYLCATSRDANRAWDEQYFGPGTRLTVT.

This clonotype has a count of ten or more. This sequence joins TRBV12-3 or TRBV12-4 and TRBJ1-2; D gene unclear. This CDR3 comprises 12 residues. V was trimmed by 3 bases and J by 8 bases, leaving 10 bases between them. CDR3 protein: CASSFTMRGYTF. CDR3 in DNA: TGTGCCAGCAGTTTTACCATGAGGGGCTACACCTTC.

V usage is TRBV7-2 and J usage is TRBJ1-2; D not resolved. The CDR3 has 13 amino acids. V lost 2 bases and J lost 4, with 8 bases in between. Per the germline V gene, CDR1 is SGHTA and CDR2 is FQGNSA. This CDR3 reads CASSLIAGYGYTF. The CDR3 DNA follows: TGTGCCAGCAGCTTAATAGCAGGCTATGGCTACACCTTC.

At least ten counts were recorded for this clonotype. The chain couples TRBV29-1 to TRBJ1-6, with D perhaps TRBD1 (5 bases). Trimming removed 4 bases at V and 8 bases at J, with 12 bases between. The length of the CDR3 is 13 residues. The germline V gene encodes CDR1 SQVTM and CDR2 ANQGSEA. The CDR3 region is CSVAQGRDSPLHF. CDR3 in DNA: TGCAGCGTTGCCCAGGGACGGGATTCACCCCTCCACTTT.

This clonotype was recorded at least ten times. The genes are TRBV29-1 and TRBJ2-3; D is unresolved. Germline CDR1 and CDR2: SQVTM and ANQGSEA. CDR3 length equals 12 residues. Trimming took off 6 bases at V and 3 bases at J, with 10 bases between the two ends. The CDR3 sequence: CSVPISTDTQYF. As DNA, the CDR3 is TGCAGCGTCCCTATTTCTACAGATACGCAGTATTTT.

This clonotype was seen repeatedly, ten times or more. The CDR3 is CSVSPSGTTGELFF. CDR3 DNA: TGCAGCGTCAGTCCTAGCGGGACTACCGGGGAGCTGTTTTTT. The chain links TRBV29-1 to TRBJ2-2; 9 nucleotides line up with TRBD2. The CDR3 is made up of 14 amino acids. Germline lookup yields CDR1 SQVTM and CDR2 ANQGSEA. The V gene end was trimmed by 6 bases and the J gene end by 5 bases; junction bases not matched to a gene: 7.